This entry concerns a single T cell receptor beta chain. With 0 bases removed from V and 9 bases from J, the gap between germline ends came to 6 bases. CDR3 length: 12 residues. The sample belongs to a study of blood T cell repertoires in COVID-19. Looking at the study overall: T cells, B-cell-depleted T cells, or PBMCs provided the cDNA or gDNA that served as material.

TCRdb keeps only in-frame clones here, not all; method: immunoSEQ multiplex PCR. Of about 71,000 clones listed, around 85% were seen once; the top ten hold roughly 4.6%. The chain links TRBV23-1 to TRBJ1-3; no clear D. TRBV23-1 is annotated as an ORF whose role is uncertain. The material sequenced was peripheral blood. The origin of this receptor is an elderly man with acute or convalescent COVID-19. This CDR3 reads CASSQSVATIYF. Written as DNA, the CDR3 is TGCGCCAGCAGTCAATCGGTGGCCACCATATATTTT.